This T cell receptor (beta chain) was found in a study of T cell repertoires in cytomegalovirus infection (dated by TCRdb to between 2019 and 2020). In terms of the full investigation: Because public TCR beta signatures pointed to carriage of CMV infection together with the matching HLA type, the HLA type of each donor mattered for the analysis.

Results the study describes overall, beyond this receptor: The ex vivo response was dominated by HLA-C-restricted CMV-specific TCR beta clonotypes, which also provided the single most frequent clonotype in two of eight donors. In both this cohort and an independent cohort of 300 to 450 donors, the cumulative frequency of public TCR beta family members distinguished carriers of CMV infection plus the relevant HLA type.

The CDR3 goes from the cysteine to the phenylalanine over 14 residues. Solely the CDR3 DNA is kept, with 42 bases framed from the first base. V sheds 9 bases and J sheds 0 bases, leaving 13 bases between their ends. The germline V gene gives CDR1 as MDHEN and CDR2 as SYDVKM. There are a few counts of this clonotype. Its antigen remains undetermined. No qualities accompany the bases; no much larger clone lies one base away. For sequencing, an Illumina HiSeq 1500 was employed. In TCRdb, the public reads were trimmed at Q25 with fastp and aligned with MiXCR, with productive beta chains retained. Records with the same CDR3 protein are collapsed into one entry carrying the most frequent genes and DNA. In all, the sample holds around 530,000 distinct CDR3 sequences, and about a quarter of those were seen once. Together, the top ten hold 13% of the sample.

The sequenced material came from PBMCs. The sequence links TRBV28 to TRBJ2-3; TRBD2 is possibly the D segment (6 matching bases). This receptor was taken from a human donor in good health (CMV status not recorded). Some clones in this sample may be carry-over from other donors' samples. The DNA sequence reads TGTGCCAGTTGGGCGGGGATCAGCACAGATACGCAGTATTTT. This codes for CASWAGISTDTQYF.